The clone carrying this T cell receptor beta chain showed up many times. The antigen remains unidentified. The data derive from a study of T cells in Graves' hyperthyroidism and ophthalmopathy. Study information: Staff took peripheral blood when the initial diagnosis was made, before any treatment began.

Patients aged 18 to 65 with hyperthyroidism were newly diagnosed, with duration under 2 months. Amplification targeted TCR beta CDR3 regions from RNA transcripts. First-round RT-PCR with HTBI primers amplified the TCR CDR3 region. One entry per CDR3 protein results from TCRdb running MiXCR on the multiplex PCR reads. This table holds 650,000 to 850,000 distinct CDR3 sequences, 15% to 20% found once. The study, taken as a whole, reports: The model forecast ophthalmopathy, anticipating it by a median approximately 7 months before onset.

The ends were cut back, 1 base at V and 6 bases at J, with 5 bases in the middle. The V gene's germline CDR1 is SGHVS and CDR2 FNYEAQ. This CDR3 has 12 residues. This chain links TRBV7-6 with TRBJ2-3, with D possibly matching TRBD1 (5 bases). The sequence was collected from a woman in her fifties or sixties with Graves' hyperthyroidism that later progressed to Graves' ophthalmopathy. The sample was blood. The CDR3 sequence: CASSLDRDTQYF. CDR3 bases: TGTGCCAGCAGCTTAGACAGGGATACGCAGTATTTT.